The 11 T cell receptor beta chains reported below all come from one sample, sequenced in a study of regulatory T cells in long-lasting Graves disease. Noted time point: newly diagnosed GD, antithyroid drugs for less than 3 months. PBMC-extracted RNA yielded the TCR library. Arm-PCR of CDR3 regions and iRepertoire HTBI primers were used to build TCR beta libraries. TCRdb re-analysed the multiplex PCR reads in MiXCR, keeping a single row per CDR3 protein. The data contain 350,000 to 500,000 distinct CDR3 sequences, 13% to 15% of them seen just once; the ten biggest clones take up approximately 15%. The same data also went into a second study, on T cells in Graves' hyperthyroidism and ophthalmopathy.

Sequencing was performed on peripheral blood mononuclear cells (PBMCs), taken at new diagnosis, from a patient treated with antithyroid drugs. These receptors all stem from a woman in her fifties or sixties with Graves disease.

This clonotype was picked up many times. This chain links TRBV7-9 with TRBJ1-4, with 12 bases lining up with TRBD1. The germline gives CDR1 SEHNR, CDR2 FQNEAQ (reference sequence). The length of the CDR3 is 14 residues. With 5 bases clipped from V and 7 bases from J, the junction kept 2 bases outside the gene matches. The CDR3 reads CASSPGQGAEKLFF. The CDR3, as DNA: TGTGCCAGCAGCCCGGGACAGGGGGCTGAAAAACTGTTTTTT. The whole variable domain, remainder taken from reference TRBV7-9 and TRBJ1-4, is DTGVSQNPRHKITKRGQNVTFRCDPISEHNRLYWYRQTLGQGPEFLTYFQNEAQLEKSRLLSDRFSAERPKGSFSTLEIQRTEQGDSAMYLCASSPGQGAEKLFFGSGTQLSVL.

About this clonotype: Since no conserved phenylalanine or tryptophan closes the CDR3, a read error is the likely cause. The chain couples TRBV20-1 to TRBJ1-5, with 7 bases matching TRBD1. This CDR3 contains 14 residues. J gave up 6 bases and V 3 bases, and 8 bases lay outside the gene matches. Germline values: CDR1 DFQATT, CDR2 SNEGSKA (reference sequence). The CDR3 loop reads CSASEGGAGQPQHS. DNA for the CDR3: TGCAGTGCTAGTGAAGGGGGCGCCGGTCAGCCCCAGCATTCT.

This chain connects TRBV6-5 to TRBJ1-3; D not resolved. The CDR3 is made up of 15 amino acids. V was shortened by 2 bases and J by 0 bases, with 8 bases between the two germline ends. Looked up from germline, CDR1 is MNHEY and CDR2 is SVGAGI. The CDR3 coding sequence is TGTGCCAGCAGTTACCCCGGACGCTCTGGAAACACCATATATTTT. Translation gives CASSYPGRSGNTIYF.

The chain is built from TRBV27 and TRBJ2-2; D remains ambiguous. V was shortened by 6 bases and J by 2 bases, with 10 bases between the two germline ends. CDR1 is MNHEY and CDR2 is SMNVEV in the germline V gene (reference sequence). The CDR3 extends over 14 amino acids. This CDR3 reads CASSFFPNTGELFF. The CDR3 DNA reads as TGTGCCAGCAGCTTCTTCCCTAACACCGGGGAGCTGTTTTTT.

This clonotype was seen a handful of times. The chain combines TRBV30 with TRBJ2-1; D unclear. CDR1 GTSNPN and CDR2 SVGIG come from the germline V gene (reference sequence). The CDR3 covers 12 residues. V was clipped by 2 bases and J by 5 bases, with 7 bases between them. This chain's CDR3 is CAWSPFHNEQFF. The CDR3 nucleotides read TGTGCCTGGAGTCCTTTTCACAATGAGCAGTTCTTC. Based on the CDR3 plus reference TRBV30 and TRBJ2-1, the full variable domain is SQTIHQWPATLVQPVGSPLSLECTVEGTSNPNLYWYRQAAGRGLQLLFYSVGIGQISSEVPQNLSASRPQDRQFILSSKKLLLSDSGFYLCAWSPFHNEQFFGPGTRLTVL.

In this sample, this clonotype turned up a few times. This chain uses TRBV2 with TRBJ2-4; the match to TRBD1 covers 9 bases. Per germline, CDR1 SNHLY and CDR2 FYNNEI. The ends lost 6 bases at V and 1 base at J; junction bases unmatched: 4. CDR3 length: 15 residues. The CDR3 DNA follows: TGTGCCAGCAGGGACAGGGGATCGGCCAAAAACATTCAGTACTTC. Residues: CASRDRGSAKNIQYF.

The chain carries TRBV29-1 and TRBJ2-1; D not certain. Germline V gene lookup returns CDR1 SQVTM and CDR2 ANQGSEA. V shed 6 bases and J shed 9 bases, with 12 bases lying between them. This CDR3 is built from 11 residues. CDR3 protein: CSVEMVSEQFF. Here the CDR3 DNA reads TGCAGCGTCGAAATGGTATCTGAGCAGTTCTTC.

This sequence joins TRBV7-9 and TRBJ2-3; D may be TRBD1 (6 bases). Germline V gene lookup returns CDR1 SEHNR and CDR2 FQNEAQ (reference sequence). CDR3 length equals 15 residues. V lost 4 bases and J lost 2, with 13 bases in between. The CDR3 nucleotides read TGTGCCAGCAGCTCGTGGGGGCCGAACACAGATACGCAGTATTTT. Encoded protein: CASSSWGPNTDTQYF. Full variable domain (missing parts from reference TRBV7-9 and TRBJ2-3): DTGVSQNPRHKITKRGQNVTFRCDPISEHNRLYWYRQTLGQGPEFLTYFQNEAQLEKSRLLSDRFSAERPKGSFSTLEIQRTEQGDSAMYLCASSSWGPNTDTQYFGPGTRLTVL.

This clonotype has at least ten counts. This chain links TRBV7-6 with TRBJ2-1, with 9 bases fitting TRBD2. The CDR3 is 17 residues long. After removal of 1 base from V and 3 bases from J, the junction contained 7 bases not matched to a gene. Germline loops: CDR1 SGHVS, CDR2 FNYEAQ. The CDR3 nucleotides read TGTGCCAGCAGCTTAGACGGCGGGAGGGTCCACTACAATGAGCAGTTCTTC. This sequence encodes CASSLDGGRVHYNEQFF.

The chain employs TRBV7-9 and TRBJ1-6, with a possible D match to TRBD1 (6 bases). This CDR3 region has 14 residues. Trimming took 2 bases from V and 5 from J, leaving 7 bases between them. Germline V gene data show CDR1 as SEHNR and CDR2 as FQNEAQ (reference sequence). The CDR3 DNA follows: TGTGCCAGCAGCTTACAGGGGAATAATTCACCCCTCCACTTT. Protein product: CASSLQGNNSPLHF.

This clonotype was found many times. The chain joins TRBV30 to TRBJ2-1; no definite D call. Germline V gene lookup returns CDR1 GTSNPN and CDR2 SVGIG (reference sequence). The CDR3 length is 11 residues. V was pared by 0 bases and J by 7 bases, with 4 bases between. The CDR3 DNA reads TGTGCCTGGAGTGTACGGAATGAGCAGTTCTTC. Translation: CAWSVRNEQFF. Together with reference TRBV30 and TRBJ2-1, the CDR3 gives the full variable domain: SQTIHQWPATLVQPVGSPLSLECTVEGTSNPNLYWYRQAAGRGLQLLFYSVGIGQISSEVPQNLSASRPQDRQFILSSKKLLLSDSGFYLCAWSVRNEQFFGPGTRLTVL.